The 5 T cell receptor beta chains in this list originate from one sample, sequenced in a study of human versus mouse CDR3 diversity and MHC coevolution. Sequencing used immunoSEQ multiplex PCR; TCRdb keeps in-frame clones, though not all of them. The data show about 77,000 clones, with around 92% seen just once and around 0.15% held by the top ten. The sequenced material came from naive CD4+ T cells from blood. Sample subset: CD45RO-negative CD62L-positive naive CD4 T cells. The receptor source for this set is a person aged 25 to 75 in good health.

The CDR3 sequence: CASVPRQGYQETQYF. CDR3 coding DNA: TGTGCCAGCGTTCCGAGACAGGGGTACCAAGAGACCCAGTACTTC. The chain recombines TRBV6-5 with TRBJ2-5, with 8 bases aligning to TRBD1. Germline assignment: CDR1 MNHEY and CDR2 SVGAGI. The CDR3 is 15 residues long. V lost 8 bases, J lost 0 bases, and 8 bases stayed unmatched.

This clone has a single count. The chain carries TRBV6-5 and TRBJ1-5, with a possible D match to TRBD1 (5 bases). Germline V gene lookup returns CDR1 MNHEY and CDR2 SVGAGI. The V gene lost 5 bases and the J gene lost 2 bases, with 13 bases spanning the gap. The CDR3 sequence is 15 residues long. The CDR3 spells CASSGRGDGNQPQHF. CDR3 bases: TGTGCCAGCAGTGGACGGGGGGACGGCAATCAGCCCCAGCATTTT.

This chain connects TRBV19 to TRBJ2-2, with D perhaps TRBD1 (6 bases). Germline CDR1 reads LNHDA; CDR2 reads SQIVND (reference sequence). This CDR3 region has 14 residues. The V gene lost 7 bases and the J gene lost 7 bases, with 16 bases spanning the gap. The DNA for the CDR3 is TGTGCCAGTATTTCAGAGAGGGGGAGCGGGGAGCTGTTTTTT. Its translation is CASISERGSGELFF.

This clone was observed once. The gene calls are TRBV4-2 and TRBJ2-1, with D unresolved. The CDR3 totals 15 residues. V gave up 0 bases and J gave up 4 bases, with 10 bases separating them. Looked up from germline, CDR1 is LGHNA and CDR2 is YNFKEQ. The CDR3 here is CASSQEKTSYNEQFF. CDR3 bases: TGTGCCAGCAGCCAAGAGAAGACTTCTTACAATGAGCAGTTCTTC.

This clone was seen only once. The CDR3 nucleotides read TGCGCCAGCAGCCGCGAGACAGGGGTGAACACTGAAGCTTTCTTT. The encoded protein is CASSRETGVNTEAFF. This chain uses TRBV5-1 with TRBJ1-1; 8 bases line up with TRBD1. After removal of 4 bases from V and 0 bases from J, the junction contained 5 bases not matched to a gene. This CDR3 region has 15 residues. Germline V gene data show CDR1 as SGHRS and CDR2 as YFSETQ.